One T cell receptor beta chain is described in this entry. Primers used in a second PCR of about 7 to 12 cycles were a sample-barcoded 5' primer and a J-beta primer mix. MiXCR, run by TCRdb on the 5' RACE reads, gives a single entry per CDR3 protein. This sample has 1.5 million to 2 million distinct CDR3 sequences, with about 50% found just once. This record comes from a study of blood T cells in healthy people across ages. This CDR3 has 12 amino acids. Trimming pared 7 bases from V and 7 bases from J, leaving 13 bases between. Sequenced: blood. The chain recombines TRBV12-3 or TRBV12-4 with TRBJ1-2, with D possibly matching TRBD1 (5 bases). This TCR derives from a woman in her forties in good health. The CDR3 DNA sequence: TGTGCCAGCACCGGGACCGAGCGTGGCTACACCTTC. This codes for CASTGTERGYTF.